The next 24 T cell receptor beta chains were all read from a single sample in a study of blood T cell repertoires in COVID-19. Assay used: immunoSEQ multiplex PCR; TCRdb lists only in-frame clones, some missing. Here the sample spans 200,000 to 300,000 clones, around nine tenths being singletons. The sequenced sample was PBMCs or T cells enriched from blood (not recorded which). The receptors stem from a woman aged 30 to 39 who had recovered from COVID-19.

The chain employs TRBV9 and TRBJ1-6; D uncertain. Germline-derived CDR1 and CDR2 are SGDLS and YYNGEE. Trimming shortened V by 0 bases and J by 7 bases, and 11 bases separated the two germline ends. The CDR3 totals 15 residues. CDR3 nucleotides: TGTGCCAGCAGCGTAGGGCCCCTAGGCAATTCACCCCTCCACTTT. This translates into CASSVGPLGNSPLHF.

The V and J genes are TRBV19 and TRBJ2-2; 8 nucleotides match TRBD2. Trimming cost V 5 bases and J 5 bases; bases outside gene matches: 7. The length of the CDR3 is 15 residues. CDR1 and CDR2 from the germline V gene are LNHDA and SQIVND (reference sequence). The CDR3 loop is CASSPPRGGTGELFF. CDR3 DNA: TGTGCCAGTAGTCCGCCCCGGGGGGGTACCGGGGAGCTGTTTTTT.

The chain's CDR3 is CSVSLSGGPVEQYF. In DNA form, the CDR3 reads TGCAGCGTTTCCCTTTCGGGAGGGCCTGTCGAGCAGTACTTC. The rearrangement links TRBV29-1 to TRBJ2-7; 8 bases fit TRBD2. V was clipped by 5 bases and J by 6 bases; unmatched bases: 12. The CDR3 contains 14 residues. The V gene's germline CDR1 is SQVTM and CDR2 ANQGSEA.

The CDR3 here is CASSPTDRVDQPQHF. The DNA for the CDR3 is TGTGCCAGCAGCCCAACGGACAGGGTCGACCAGCCCCAGCATTTT. The chain combines TRBV4-2 with TRBJ1-5; 8 bases align to TRBD1. The CDR3 is made up of 15 amino acids. After removal of 4 bases from V and 7 bases from J, the junction contained 9 bases not matched to a gene. Germline values: CDR1 LGHNA, CDR2 YNFKEQ.

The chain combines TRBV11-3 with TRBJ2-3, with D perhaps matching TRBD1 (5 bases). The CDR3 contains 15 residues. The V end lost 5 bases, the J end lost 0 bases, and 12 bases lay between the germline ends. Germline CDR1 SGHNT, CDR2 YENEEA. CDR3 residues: CASSHTGFSTDTQYF. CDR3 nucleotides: TGTGCCAGCAGCCACACAGGTTTTAGCACAGATACGCAGTATTTT.

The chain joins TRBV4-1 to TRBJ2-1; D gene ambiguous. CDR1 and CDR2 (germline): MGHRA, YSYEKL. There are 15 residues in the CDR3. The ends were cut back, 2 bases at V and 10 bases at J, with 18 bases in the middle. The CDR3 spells CASSQPRSPHREQFF. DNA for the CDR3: TGCGCCAGCAGCCAACCCCGGAGCCCCCATCGGGAGCAGTTCTTC.

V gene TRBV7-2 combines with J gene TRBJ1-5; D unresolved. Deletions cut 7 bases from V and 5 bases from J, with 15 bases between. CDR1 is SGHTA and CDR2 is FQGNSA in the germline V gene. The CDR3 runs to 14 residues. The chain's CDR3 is CASNPRGNDQPQHF. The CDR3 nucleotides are TGTGCCAGCAATCCCCGGGGAAATGATCAGCCCCAGCATTTT.

CDR3 DNA: TGTGCCTGTACGGGGGGGCCTAACTATGGCTACACCTTC. It codes for CACTGGPNYGYTF. The J gene is TRBJ1-2, the V gene TRBV30; D perhaps matches TRBD1 (6 bases). This CDR3 comprises 13 residues. V shed 6 bases and J shed 0 bases, with 11 bases lying between them. CDR1 is GTSNPN and CDR2 is SVGIG in the germline V gene (reference sequence).

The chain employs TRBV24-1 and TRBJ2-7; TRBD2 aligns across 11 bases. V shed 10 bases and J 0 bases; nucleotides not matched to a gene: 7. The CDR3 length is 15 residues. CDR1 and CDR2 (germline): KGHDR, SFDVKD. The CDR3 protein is CATSSSGRDSYEQYF. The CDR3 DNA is TGTGCCACTAGTAGTAGCGGGAGGGACTCCTACGAGCAGTACTTC.

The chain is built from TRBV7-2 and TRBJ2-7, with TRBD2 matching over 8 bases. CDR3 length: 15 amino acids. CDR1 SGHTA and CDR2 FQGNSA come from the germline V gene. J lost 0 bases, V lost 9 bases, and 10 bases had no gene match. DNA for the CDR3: TGTGCCAGTTCTATAGCGGGGCAGCCCTCCTACGAGCAGTACTTC. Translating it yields CASSIAGQPSYEQYF.

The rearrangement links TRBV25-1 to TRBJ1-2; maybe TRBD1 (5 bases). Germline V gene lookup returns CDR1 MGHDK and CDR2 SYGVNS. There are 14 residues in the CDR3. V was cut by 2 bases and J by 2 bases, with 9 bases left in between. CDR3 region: CASSENRRNYGYTF. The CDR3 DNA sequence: TGTGCCAGCAGTGAAAACAGGCGCAACTATGGCTACACCTTC.

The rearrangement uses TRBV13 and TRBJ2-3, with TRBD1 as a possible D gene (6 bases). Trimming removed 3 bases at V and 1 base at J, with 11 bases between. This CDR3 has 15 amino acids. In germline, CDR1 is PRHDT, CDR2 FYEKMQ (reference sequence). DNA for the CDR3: TGTGCCAGCAGCTTCTTACAGGGCCGCACAGATACGCAGTATTTT. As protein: CASSFLQGRTDTQYF.

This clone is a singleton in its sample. CDR3 loop: CASSLSPSGSPGELFF. The CDR3 DNA sequence: TGTGCCAGCAGCTTGAGTCCTAGCGGAAGCCCCGGGGAGCTGTTTTTT. The chain is built from TRBV5-5 and TRBJ2-2, with TRBD2 identical over 7 bases. Germline V lookup: CDR1 SGHKS, CDR2 YYEKEE (reference sequence). The CDR3 has 16 residues. The ends lost 1 base at V and 6 bases at J; junction bases unmatched: 9.

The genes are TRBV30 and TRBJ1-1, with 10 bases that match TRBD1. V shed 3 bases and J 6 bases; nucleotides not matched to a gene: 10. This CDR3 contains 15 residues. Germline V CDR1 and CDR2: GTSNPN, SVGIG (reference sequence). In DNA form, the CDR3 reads TGTGCCTGGAGGACAGGGGGCTTCGTTAGGGCTGAAGCTTTCTTT. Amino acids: CAWRTGGFVRAEAFF.

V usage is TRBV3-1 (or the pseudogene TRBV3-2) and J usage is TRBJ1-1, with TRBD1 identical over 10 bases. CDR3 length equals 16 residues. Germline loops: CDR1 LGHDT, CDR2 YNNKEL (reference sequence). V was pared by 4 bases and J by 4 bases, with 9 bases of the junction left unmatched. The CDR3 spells CASSRDRGQVSTEAFF. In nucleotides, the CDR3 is TGTGCCAGCAGCCGAGACAGGGGGCAAGTAAGCACTGAAGCTTTCTTT.

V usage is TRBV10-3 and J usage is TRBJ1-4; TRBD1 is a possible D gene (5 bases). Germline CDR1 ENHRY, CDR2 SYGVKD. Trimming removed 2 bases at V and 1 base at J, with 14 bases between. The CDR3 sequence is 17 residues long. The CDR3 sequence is CAISEKRGGGTNEKLFF. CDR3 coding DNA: TGTGCCATCAGTGAGAAGAGGGGCGGGGGAACTAATGAAAAACTGTTTTTT.

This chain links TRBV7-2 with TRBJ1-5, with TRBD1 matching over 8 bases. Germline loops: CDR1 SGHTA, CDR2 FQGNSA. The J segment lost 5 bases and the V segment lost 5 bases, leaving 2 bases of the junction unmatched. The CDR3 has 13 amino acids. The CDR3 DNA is TGTGCCAGCAGCGAACAGGGGGATCAGCCCCAGCATTTT. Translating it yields CASSEQGDQPQHF.

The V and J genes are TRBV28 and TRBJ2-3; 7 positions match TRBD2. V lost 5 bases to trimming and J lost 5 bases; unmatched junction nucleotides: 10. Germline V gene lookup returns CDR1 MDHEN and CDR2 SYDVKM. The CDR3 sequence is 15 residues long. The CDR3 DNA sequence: TGTGCCAGCAGTCAACGGCGGGAGCCTCGAGATACGCAGTATTTT. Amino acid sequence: CASSQRREPRDTQYF.

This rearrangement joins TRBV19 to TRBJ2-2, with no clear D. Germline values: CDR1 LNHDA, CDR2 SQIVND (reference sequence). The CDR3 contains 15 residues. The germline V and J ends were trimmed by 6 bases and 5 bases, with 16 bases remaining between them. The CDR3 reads CASSKPRGRTGELFF. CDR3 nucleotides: TGTGCCAGTAGCAAACCACGCGGAAGGACCGGGGAGCTGTTTTTT.

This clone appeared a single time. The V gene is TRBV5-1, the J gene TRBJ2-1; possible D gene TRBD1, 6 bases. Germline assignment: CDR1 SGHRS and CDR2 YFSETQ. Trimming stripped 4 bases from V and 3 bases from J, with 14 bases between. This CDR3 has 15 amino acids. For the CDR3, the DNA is TGCGCCAGCAGCCTTAGCACAGGGAACTACAATGAGCAGTTCTTC. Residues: CASSLSTGNYNEQFF.

The CDR3 DNA sequence: TGTGCCAGCAGCCCAGAGAAGGGGACAGGACAGCCCCAGCATTTT. Amino acid sequence: CASSPEKGTGQPQHF. This chain uses TRBV7-9 with TRBJ1-5, with 8 bases matching TRBD1. In germline, CDR1 is SEHNR, CDR2 FQNEAQ (reference sequence). CDR3 length: 15 amino acids. J was trimmed by 7 bases and V by 5 bases; bases with no gene match: 10.

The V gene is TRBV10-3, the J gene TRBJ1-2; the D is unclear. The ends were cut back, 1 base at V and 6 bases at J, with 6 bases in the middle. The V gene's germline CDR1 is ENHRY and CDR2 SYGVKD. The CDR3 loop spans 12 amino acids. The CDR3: CAISEYNDGYTF. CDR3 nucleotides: TGTGCCATCAGTGAGTATAATGATGGCTACACCTTC.

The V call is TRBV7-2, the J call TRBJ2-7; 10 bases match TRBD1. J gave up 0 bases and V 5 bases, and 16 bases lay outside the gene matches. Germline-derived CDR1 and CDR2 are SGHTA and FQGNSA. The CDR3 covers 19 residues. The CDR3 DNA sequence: TGTGCCAGCAGCCTGACAGGGGGCGGTTGGGGCTCGGCCTCCTACGAGCAGTACTTC. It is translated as CASSLTGGGWGSASYEQYF.

CDR3 sequence reads: CAIPSHEVLNTGELFF. The CDR3, as DNA: TGTGCCATTCCGAGTCACGAGGTCCTCAACACCGGGGAGCTGTTTTTT. The gene calls are TRBV10-3 and TRBJ2-2; D unclear. The CDR3 length is 16 residues. With 9 bases removed from V and 2 bases from J, the gap between germline ends came to 19 bases. Germline V gives CDR1 ENHRY, CDR2 SYGVKD.